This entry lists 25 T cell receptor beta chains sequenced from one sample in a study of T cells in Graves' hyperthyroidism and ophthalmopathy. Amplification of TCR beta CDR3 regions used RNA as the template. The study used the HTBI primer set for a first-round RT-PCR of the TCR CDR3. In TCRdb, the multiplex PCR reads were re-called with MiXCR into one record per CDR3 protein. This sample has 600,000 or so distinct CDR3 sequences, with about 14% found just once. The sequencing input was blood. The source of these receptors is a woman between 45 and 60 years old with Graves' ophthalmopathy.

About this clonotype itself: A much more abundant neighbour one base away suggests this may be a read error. Here the CDR3 reads CVSTPKGVAADTQYF. DNA of the CDR3: TGTGTCAGCACCCCCAAGGGAGTGGCCGCAGATACGCAGTATTTT. The genes are TRBV28 and TRBJ2-3; TRBD2 is a possible D gene (5 bases). The germline V gene has CDR1 MDHEN and CDR2 SYDVKM. The CDR3 is 15 amino acids.

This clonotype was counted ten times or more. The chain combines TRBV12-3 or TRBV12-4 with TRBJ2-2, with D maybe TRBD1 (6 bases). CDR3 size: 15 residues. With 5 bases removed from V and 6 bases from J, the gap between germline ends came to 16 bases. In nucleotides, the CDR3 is TGTGCCAGCAGTCCGCTACAGGGTACCCCCGGGGAGCTGTTTTTT. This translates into CASSPLQGTPGELFF.

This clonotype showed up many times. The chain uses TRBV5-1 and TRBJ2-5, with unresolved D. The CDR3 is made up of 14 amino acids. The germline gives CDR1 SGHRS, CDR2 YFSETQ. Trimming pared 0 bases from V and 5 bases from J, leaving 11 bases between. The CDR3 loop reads CASSLEGYGETQYF. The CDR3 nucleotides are TGCGCCAGCAGCTTGGAAGGGTACGGGGAGACCCAGTACTTC.

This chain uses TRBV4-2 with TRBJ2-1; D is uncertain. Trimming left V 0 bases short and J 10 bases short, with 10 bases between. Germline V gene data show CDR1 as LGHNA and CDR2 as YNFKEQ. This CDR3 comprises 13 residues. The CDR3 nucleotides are TGTGCCAGCAGCCAAGAATCGGCTAAGGAGCAGTTCTTC. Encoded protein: CASSQESAKEQFF.

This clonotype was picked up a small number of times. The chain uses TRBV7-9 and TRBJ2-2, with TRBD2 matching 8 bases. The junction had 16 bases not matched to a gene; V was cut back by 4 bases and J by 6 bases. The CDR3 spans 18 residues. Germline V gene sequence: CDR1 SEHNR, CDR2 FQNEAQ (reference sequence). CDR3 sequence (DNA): TGTGCCAGCAGCTCGCCCCACACTAGCGGAAAGGAGCCCGGGGAGCTGTTTTTT. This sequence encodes CASSSPHTSGKEPGELFF.

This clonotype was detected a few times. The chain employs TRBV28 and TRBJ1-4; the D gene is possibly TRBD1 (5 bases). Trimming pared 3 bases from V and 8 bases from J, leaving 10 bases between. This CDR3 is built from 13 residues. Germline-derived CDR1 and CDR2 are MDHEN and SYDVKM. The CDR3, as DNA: TGTGCCAGCAGTTTGGACATTTCCGAAAAACTGTTTTTT. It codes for CASSLDISEKLFF.

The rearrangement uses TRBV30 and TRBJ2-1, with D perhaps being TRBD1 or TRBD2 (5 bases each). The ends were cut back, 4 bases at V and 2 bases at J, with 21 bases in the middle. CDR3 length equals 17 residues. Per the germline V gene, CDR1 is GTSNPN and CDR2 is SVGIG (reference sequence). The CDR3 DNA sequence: TGTGCCTGGACCAAGGGACCTCGGGGAATAGCCTACAATGAGCAGTTCTTC. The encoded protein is CAWTKGPRGIAYNEQFF.

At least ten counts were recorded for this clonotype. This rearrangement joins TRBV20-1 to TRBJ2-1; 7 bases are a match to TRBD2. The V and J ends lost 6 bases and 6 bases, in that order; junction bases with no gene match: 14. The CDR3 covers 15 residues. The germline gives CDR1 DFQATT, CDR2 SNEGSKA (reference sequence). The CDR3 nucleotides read TGCAGTGCGGAGAAAGAGCGGGACTTTTTCAATGAGCAGTTCTTC. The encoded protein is CSAEKERDFFNEQFF.

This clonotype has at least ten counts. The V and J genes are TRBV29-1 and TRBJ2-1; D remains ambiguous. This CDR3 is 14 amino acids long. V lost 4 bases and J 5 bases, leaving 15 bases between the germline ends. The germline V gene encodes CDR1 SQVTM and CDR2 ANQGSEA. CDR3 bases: TGCAGCGTTGGCCAAGGGCAGGTTAACAATGAGCAGTTCTTC. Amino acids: CSVGQGQVNNEQFF.

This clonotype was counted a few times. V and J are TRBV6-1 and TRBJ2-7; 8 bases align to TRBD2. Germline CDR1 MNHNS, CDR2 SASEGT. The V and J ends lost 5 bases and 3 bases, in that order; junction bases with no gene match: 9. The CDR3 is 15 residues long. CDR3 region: CASSYMGLVVYEQYF. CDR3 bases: TGTGCCAGCAGTTATATGGGACTAGTCGTCTACGAGCAGTACTTC.

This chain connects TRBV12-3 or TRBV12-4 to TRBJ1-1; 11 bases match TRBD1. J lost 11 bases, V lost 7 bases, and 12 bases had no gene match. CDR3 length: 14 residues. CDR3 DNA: TGTGCCAGCAAAGCCGGGACAGGGGGGTTCGGGGCTTTCTTT. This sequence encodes CASKAGTGGFGAFF.

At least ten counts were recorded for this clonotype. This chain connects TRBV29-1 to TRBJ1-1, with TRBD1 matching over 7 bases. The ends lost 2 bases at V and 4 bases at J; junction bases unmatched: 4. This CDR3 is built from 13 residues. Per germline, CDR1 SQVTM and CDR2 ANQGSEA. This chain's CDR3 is CSVENRGGTEAFF. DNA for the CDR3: TGCAGCGTTGAAAACAGGGGTGGCACTGAAGCTTTCTTT.

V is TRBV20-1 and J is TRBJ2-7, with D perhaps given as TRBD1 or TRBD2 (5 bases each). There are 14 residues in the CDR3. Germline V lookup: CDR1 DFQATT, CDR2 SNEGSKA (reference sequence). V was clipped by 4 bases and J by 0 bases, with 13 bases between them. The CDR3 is CSATGTGSSYEQYF. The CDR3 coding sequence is TGCAGTGCTACCGGGACGGGAAGCTCCTACGAGCAGTACTTC.

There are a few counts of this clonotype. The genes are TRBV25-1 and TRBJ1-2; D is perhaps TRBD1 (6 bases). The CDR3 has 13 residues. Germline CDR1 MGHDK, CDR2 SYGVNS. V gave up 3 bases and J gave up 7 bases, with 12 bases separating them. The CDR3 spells CASSDGQSGGYTF. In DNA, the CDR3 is TGTGCCAGCAGTGATGGACAGTCGGGTGGCTACACCTTC.

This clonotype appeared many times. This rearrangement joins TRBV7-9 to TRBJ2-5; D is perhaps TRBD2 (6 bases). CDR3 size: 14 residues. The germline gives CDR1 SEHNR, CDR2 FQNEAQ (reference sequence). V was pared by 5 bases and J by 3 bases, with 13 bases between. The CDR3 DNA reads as TGTGCCAGCAGCCCCGGGACTCGAAAAGAGACCCAGTACTTC. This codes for CASSPGTRKETQYF.

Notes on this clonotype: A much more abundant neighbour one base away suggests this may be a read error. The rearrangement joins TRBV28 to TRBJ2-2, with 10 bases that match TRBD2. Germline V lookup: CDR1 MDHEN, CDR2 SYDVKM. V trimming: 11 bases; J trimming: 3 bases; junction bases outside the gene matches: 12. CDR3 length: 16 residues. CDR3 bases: TGTGCCGGCATCTCGGGGACTAGCGTAGACACCGGGGAGCTGTTTTTT. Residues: CAGISGTSVDTGELFF. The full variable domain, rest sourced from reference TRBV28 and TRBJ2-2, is DVKVTQSSRYLVKRTGEKVFLECVQDMDHENMFWYRQDPGLGLRLIYFSYDVKMKEKGDIPEGYSVSREKKERFSLILESASTNQTSMYLCAGISGTSVDTGELFFGEGSRLTVL.

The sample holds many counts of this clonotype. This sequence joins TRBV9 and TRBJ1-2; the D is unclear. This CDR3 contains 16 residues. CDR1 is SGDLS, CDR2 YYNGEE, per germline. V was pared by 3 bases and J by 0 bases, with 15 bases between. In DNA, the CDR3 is TGTGCCAGCAGCGCCAGTCTAGCAGAGTCTAACTATGGCTACACCTTC. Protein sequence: CASSASLAESNYGYTF.

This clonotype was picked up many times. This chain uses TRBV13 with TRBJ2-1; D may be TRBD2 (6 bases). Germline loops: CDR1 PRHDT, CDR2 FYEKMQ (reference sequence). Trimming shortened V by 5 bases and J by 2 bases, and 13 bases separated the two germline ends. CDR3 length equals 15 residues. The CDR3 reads CASSPPGTAYNEQFF. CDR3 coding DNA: TGTGCCAGCAGCCCCCCCGGGACTGCCTACAATGAGCAGTTCTTC.

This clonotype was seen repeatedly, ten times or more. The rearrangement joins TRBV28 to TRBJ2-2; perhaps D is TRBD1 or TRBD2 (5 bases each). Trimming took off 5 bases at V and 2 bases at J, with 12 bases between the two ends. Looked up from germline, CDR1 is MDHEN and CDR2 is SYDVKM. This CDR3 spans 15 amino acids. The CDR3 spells CASSLRGPNTGELFF. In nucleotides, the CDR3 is TGTGCCAGCAGTCTTCGGGGCCCTAACACCGGGGAGCTGTTTTTT.

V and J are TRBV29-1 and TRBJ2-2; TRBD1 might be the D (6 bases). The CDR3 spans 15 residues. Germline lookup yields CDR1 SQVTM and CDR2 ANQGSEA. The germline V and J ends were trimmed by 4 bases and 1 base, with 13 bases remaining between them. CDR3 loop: CSVATGFKNTGELFF. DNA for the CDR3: TGCAGCGTTGCAACAGGGTTTAAGAACACCGGGGAGCTGTTTTTT.

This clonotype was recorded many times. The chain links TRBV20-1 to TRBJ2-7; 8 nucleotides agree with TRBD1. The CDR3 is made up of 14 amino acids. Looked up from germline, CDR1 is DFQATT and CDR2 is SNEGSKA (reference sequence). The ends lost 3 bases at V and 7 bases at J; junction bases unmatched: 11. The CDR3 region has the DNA TGCAGTGCTAGTGGTCTCACAGGGGGACGGGAGCAGTACTTC. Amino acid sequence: CSASGLTGGREQYF.

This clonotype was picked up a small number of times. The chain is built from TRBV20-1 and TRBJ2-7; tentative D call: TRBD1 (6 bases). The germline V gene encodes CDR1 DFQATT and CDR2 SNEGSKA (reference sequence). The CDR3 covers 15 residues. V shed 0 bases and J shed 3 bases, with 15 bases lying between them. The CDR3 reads CSAREQGVGRYEQYF. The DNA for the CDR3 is TGCAGTGCTAGAGAACAGGGAGTAGGTCGCTACGAGCAGTACTTC.

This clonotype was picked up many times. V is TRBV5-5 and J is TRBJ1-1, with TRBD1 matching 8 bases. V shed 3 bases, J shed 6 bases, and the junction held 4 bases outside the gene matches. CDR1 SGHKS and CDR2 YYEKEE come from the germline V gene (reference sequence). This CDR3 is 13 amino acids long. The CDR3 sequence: CASSWTGRAEAFF. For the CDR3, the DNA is TGTGCCAGCAGCTGGACAGGGAGAGCTGAAGCTTTCTTT.

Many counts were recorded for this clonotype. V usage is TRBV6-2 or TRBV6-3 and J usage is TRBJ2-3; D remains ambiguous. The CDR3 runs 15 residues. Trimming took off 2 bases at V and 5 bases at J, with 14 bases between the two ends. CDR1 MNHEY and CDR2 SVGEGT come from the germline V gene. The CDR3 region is CASSYPGRRGDTQYF. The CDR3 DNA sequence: TGTGCCAGCAGTTACCCTGGCCGGCGCGGAGATACGCAGTATTTT.

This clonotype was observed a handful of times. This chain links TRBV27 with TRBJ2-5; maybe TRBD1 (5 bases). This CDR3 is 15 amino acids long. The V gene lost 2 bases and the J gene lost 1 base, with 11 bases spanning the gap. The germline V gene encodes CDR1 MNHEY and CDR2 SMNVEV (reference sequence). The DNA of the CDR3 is TGTGCCAGCAGTTTAATAGGGGCGGCCCAAGAGACCCAGTACTTC. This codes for CASSLIGAAQETQYF.